Below are 27 T cell receptor beta chains sequenced from a single sample in a study of blood T cell repertoires in COVID-19. Method: immunoSEQ multiplex PCR; TCRdb's copy keeps in-frame clones and lacks some. In the table there are some 83,000 clones, 70% to 90% of which are singletons. The sample consisted of peripheral blood. All receptors derive from a man at least 80 years old with active or convalescent COVID-19.

This clone has a single count. J is TRBJ1-6 and V is TRBV7-8; D is perhaps TRBD1 (6 bases). Germline assignment: CDR1 SGHVS and CDR2 FQNEAQ. Trimming stripped 6 bases from V and 4 bases from J, with 10 bases between. The CDR3 totals 14 residues. Here the CDR3 DNA reads TGTGCCAGCAGAGACAGGATTTATAATTCACCCCTCCACTTT. Translating gives CASRDRIYNSPLHF.

The V gene is TRBV10-1, the J gene TRBJ2-5, with a possible D match to TRBD2 (6 bases). V was cut by 5 bases and J by 5 bases, with 15 bases left in between. The CDR3 covers 14 residues. CDR1 is WNHNN and CDR2 is SYGVQD in the germline V gene (reference sequence). Here the CDR3 reads CASSQRRGGETQYF. The CDR3, as DNA: TGCGCCAGCAGTCAGCGGCGGGGCGGCGAGACCCAGTACTTC.

This sequence joins TRBV11-3 and TRBJ2-5; 9 bases match TRBD2. From germline, CDR1 is SGHNT and CDR2 YENEEA. V lost 1 base, J lost 2 bases, and 5 bases stayed unmatched. The CDR3 covers 16 residues. In DNA, the CDR3 is TGTGCCAGCAGCTTAGGCACTAGCGGGTGGCAAGAGACCCAGTACTTC. It yields the protein CASSLGTSGWQETQYF. The complete variable domain, with remaining parts taken from reference TRBV11-3 and TRBJ2-5, reads EAGVVQSPRYKIIEKKQPVAFWCNPISGHNTLYWYLQNLGQGPELLIRYENEEAVDDSQLPKDRFSAERLKGVDSTLKIQPAELGDSAVYLCASSLGTSGWQETQYFGPGTRLLVL.

The rearrangement links TRBV30 to TRBJ1-1, with D unresolved. V shed 4 bases and J shed 2 bases, with 14 bases lying between them. The germline CDR1 and CDR2 sequences are GTSNPN and SVGIG (reference sequence). CDR3 length: 14 amino acids. This CDR3 is CAWKQMALNTEAFF. Written as DNA, the CDR3 is TGTGCCTGGAAACAAATGGCCTTAAACACTGAAGCTTTCTTT.

J is TRBJ1-2 and V is TRBV6-1, with TRBD1 matching over 10 bases. The CDR3 has 13 amino acids. J lost 2 bases, V lost 6 bases, and 0 bases had no gene match. CDR1 is MNHNS, CDR2 SASEGT, per germline. The CDR3 DNA reads TGTGCCAGCAGGGGACAGGGGAACTATGGCTACACCTTC. Translating it yields CASRGQGNYGYTF.

This chain uses TRBV7-2 with TRBJ2-5, with no clear D. Trimming removed 5 bases at V and 2 bases at J, with 3 bases between. Germline values: CDR1 SGHTA, CDR2 FQGNSA. The CDR3 is 11 residues long. The CDR3 protein is CASSPQETQYF. The CDR3 DNA reads as TGTGCCAGCAGCCCGCAAGAGACCCAGTACTTC. The full variable domain, its missing parts supplied by reference TRBV7-2 and TRBJ2-5, is GAGVSQSPSNKVTEKGKDVELRCDPISGHTALYWYRQSLGQGLEFLIYFQGNSAPDKSGLPSDRFSAERTGGSVSTLTIQRTQQEDSAVYLCASSPQETQYFGPGTRLLVL.

This clone was picked up a small number of times. V is TRBV29-1 and J is TRBJ1-1; 10 nucleotides match TRBD1. Germline V gene data show CDR1 as SQVTM and CDR2 as ANQGSEA. Trimming removed 4 bases from V and 5 bases from J; junction bases left unmatched: 7. The CDR3 loop spans 14 amino acids. The DNA for the CDR3 is TGCAGCGTTGCCGGGACAGGGGCGTTGACTGAAGCTTTCTTT. Translated, it gives CSVAGTGALTEAFF.

The V and J genes are TRBV4-1 and TRBJ1-4; TRBD1 matches 10 bases. CDR3 length equals 14 residues. Per germline, CDR1 MGHRA and CDR2 YSYEKL. J was trimmed by 8 bases and V by 6 bases; bases with no gene match: 6. The CDR3 DNA sequence: TGCGCCAGCAGTCCCGGGACAGGGGCCGAAAAACTGTTTTTT. Its translation is CASSPGTGAEKLFF.

The gene calls are TRBV5-1 and TRBJ1-1; 7 positions match TRBD1. CDR1 is SGHRS and CDR2 is YFSETQ in the germline V gene. The junction had 9 bases not matched to a gene; V was cut back by 4 bases and J by 0 bases. This CDR3 is built from 16 residues. The CDR3 DNA reads as TGCGCCAGCAGCCTGGACCTGACAGGGATGAACACTGAAGCTTTCTTT. Translating it yields CASSLDLTGMNTEAFF.

The V call is TRBV5-1, the J call TRBJ1-1; 7 bases fit TRBD1. The CDR3 runs 15 residues. J was trimmed by 2 bases and V by 0 bases; bases with no gene match: 4. The germline V gene has CDR1 SGHRS and CDR2 YFSETQ. The CDR3 nucleotides read TGCGCCAGCAGCTTGGGGCAGGGGGGAAACACTGAAGCTTTCTTT. Protein sequence: CASSLGQGGNTEAFF.

CDR3 sequence: CASSPFRGQAEAFF. The CDR3 DNA reads TGTGCCAGCAGTCCGTTCAGGGGGCAGGCTGAAGCTTTCTTT. The gene calls are TRBV27 and TRBJ1-1, with 8 bases matching TRBD1. The V gene's germline CDR1 is MNHEY and CDR2 SMNVEV (reference sequence). V shed 5 bases and J 6 bases; nucleotides not matched to a gene: 8. This CDR3 is built from 14 residues.

V gene TRBV14 combines with J gene TRBJ1-2; D not certain. Germline-derived CDR1 and CDR2 are SGHDN and FVKESK. This CDR3 has 12 amino acids. Trimming took off 0 bases at V and 4 bases at J, with 3 bases between the two ends. This chain's CDR3 is CASSQEAYGYTF. CDR3 sequence (DNA): TGTGCCAGCAGCCAAGAAGCCTATGGCTACACCTTC.

The genes are TRBV10-3 and TRBJ1-4, with 9 bases lining up with TRBD1. V shed 10 bases, J shed 5 bases, and the junction held 8 bases outside the gene matches. CDR1 is ENHRY and CDR2 is SYGVKD in the germline V gene. There are 14 residues in the CDR3. CDR3 amino acids: CATGQGLGNEKLFF. For the CDR3, the DNA is TGTGCCACCGGACAGGGGCTTGGGAATGAAAAACTGTTTTTT.

The V gene is TRBV6-5, the J gene TRBJ2-3; 7 nucleotides line up with TRBD1. Germline V CDR1 and CDR2: MNHEY, SVGAGI. The ends lost 6 bases at V and 2 bases at J; junction bases unmatched: 8. CDR3 length equals 15 residues. The DNA for the CDR3 is TGTGCCAGCAGGAGGGACAGCGACTACACAGATACGCAGTATTTT. Amino acids: CASRRDSDYTDTQYF.

Worth noting for this clone: Other DNA sequences in the sample encode the same CDR3. This chain connects TRBV7-9 to TRBJ2-1; 7 nucleotides line up with TRBD1. Germline CDR1 and CDR2: SEHNR and FQNEAQ (reference sequence). The CDR3 covers 14 residues. V lost 6 bases, J lost 3 bases, and 5 bases stayed unmatched. CDR3 residues: CASSRGQSYNEQFF. The CDR3 DNA is TGTGCCAGCAGTAGGGGACAGAGCTACAATGAGCAGTTCTTC.

This clone was seen once. The chain links TRBV28 to TRBJ2-7; maybe TRBD2 (6 bases). The CDR3 loop spans 14 amino acids. Germline CDR1 reads MDHEN; CDR2 reads SYDVKM. V was trimmed by 1 base and J by 6 bases, leaving 13 bases between them. CDR3 sequence: CASSLFDGSREQYV. CDR3 nucleotide sequence: TGTGCCAGCAGTTTATTCGACGGGAGCCGCGAGCAGTACGTC.

The count of this clone is one. The chain links TRBV24-1 to TRBJ1-2; no firm D call. The CDR3 consists of 13 residues. Germline V gene data show CDR1 as KGHDR and CDR2 as SFDVKD. Trimming pared 1 base from V and 8 bases from J, leaving 10 bases between. The CDR3 is CATSDFSGNGYTF. The CDR3, as DNA: TGTGCCACCAGTGATTTTTCGGGTAACGGCTACACCTTC.

CDR3: CAGRAGQANTEAFF. The CDR3 DNA sequence: TGTGCCGGGCGGGCGGGGCAGGCAAACACTGAAGCTTTCTTT. The chain links TRBV6-5 to TRBJ1-1, with TRBD1 as a possible D gene (5 bases). Trimming pared 11 bases from V and 2 bases from J, leaving 18 bases between. The CDR3 sequence is 14 residues long. Germline CDR1 MNHEY, CDR2 SVGAGI.

The V call is TRBV5-1, the J call TRBJ1-2; 8 nucleotides agree with TRBD1. Per the germline V gene, CDR1 is SGHRS and CDR2 is YFSETQ. The ends lost 0 bases at V and 3 bases at J; junction bases unmatched: 7. CDR3 size: 16 residues. CDR3 loop: CASSLDEGTGHYGYTF. The CDR3 DNA is TGCGCCAGCAGCTTGGATGAGGGGACAGGACACTATGGCTACACCTTC.

The CDR3 spells CASSLQQGAGELFF. The CDR3, as DNA: TGTGCCAGCAGCTTACAACAGGGGGCCGGGGAGCTGTTTTTT. This chain joins TRBV7-9 and TRBJ2-2, with 8 bases identical to TRBD1. V shed 2 bases, J shed 6 bases, and the junction held 2 bases outside the gene matches. Germline lookup yields CDR1 SEHNR and CDR2 FQNEAQ (reference sequence). The CDR3 consists of 14 residues. Looking up the rest from reference TRBV7-9 and TRBJ2-2 gives the full variable domain: DTGVSQNPRHKITKRGQNVTFRCDPISEHNRLYWYRQTLGQGPEFLTYFQNEAQLEKSRLLSDRFSAERPKGSFSTLEIQRTEQGDSAMYLCASSLQQGAGELFFGEGSRLTVL.

The chain combines TRBV13 with TRBJ2-4, with 12 positions matching TRBD2. This CDR3 is built from 16 residues. Germline CDR1 and CDR2: PRHDT and FYEKMQ (reference sequence). The V gene end was trimmed by 2 bases and the J gene end by 4 bases; junction bases not matched to a gene: 3. The CDR3, as DNA: TGTGCCAGCAGCTTAAGGACTAGCGGGACGAAAAACATTCAGTACTTC. Translating gives CASSLRTSGTKNIQYF.

V and J are TRBV6-2 or TRBV6-3 and TRBJ2-1, with 12 bases matching TRBD2. CDR3 length: 16 amino acids. Germline V gene data show CDR1 as MNHEY and CDR2 as SVGEGT. Trimming removed 5 bases from V and 3 bases from J; junction bases left unmatched: 5. The CDR3 sequence: CASSGGLAGLYNEQFF. DNA for the CDR3: TGTGCCAGCAGTGGAGGACTAGCGGGGCTCTACAATGAGCAGTTCTTC.

This sequence joins TRBV14 and TRBJ2-6; D gene uncertain. The CDR3 length is 16 residues. The germline CDR1 and CDR2 sequences are SGHDN and FVKESK. V gave up 1 base and J gave up 2 bases, with 9 bases separating them. The CDR3 protein is CASSQVYIPGANVLTF. Written as DNA, the CDR3 is TGTGCCAGCAGCCAAGTTTACATCCCTGGGGCCAACGTCCTGACTTTC.

This sequence joins TRBV18 and TRBJ1-5, with 9 positions matching TRBD1. J lost 3 bases, V lost 4 bases, and 1 base had no gene match. Germline loops: CDR1 KGHSH, CDR2 LQKENI. The CDR3 has 14 residues. The CDR3 nucleotides are TGTGCCAGCTCACAACAGGGGGCCAATCAGCCCCAGCATTTT. It yields the protein CASSQQGANQPQHF.

This chain joins TRBV6-1 and TRBJ1-2; the D is unclear. Germline V gene data show CDR1 as MNHNS and CDR2 as SASEGT. This CDR3 is built from 15 residues. Trimming took off 2 bases at V and 4 bases at J, with 14 bases between the two ends. This chain's CDR3 is CASSELRTAGYGYTF. The CDR3 bases are TGTGCCAGCAGTGAATTAAGAACGGCAGGCTATGGCTACACCTTC.

CDR3 amino acids: CASSYSPGTGTSSYNSPLHF. The CDR3 DNA reads TGTGCCAGCAGTTATTCTCCCGGGACAGGGACCAGCTCCTATAATTCACCCCTCCACTTT. The chain employs TRBV6-2 or TRBV6-3 and TRBJ1-6, with TRBD1 identical over 9 bases. Germline assignment: CDR1 MNHEY and CDR2 SVGEGT. The CDR3 runs 20 residues. Losses at the gene ends were 3 bases for V and 0 bases for J; bases not matched to a gene: 12.

This chain connects TRBV6-5 to TRBJ1-2, with 9 bases lining up with TRBD1. CDR3 length: 14 residues. V lost 8 bases and J lost 5; bases outside the gene matches: 9. Germline CDR1 reads MNHEY; CDR2 reads SVGAGI. For the CDR3, the DNA is TGTGCCAGCGGAAGGACAGGGGCTTCTTATGGCTACACCTTC. The encoded protein is CASGRTGASYGYTF.